These 5 T cell receptor beta chains share one sample of origin, sequenced in a study of blood T cell repertoires in COVID-19. TCRdb's table, derived via immunoSEQ multiplex PCR, lists solely in-frame clones and lacks some. This repertoire shows tens of thousands of clones, roughly four fifths found once; its top ten account for 6.3%. Sequencing was carried out using peripheral blood. The source of these receptors is a man in his sixties with acute or convalescent COVID-19.

CDR3 DNA sequence: TGCGCCAGCAGCCAGGTTCCAGGGGCTCCCGTAATCTCTAACTATGGCTACACCTTC. It is translated as CASSQVPGAPVISNYGYTF. The chain has TRBV4-1 and TRBJ1-2, with D perhaps matching TRBD1 (6 bases). The CDR3 has 19 amino acids. CDR1 MGHRA and CDR2 YSYEKL come from the germline V gene. Trimming cost V 3 bases and J 0 bases, with 23 bases left between them.

This chain connects TRBV2 to TRBJ1-4; 8 nucleotides match TRBD1. The CDR3 contains 12 residues. CDR1 SNHLY and CDR2 FYNNEI come from the germline V gene. J was trimmed by 6 bases and V by 7 bases; bases with no gene match: 1. The CDR3 nucleotides read TGTGCCAGCACAGGGGGCGATGAAAAACTGTTTTTT. Protein product: CASTGGDEKLFF.

The genes are TRBV19 and TRBJ2-2; unclear D gene. CDR3 length: 15 amino acids. The germline gives CDR1 LNHDA, CDR2 SQIVND (reference sequence). Trimming pared 2 bases from V and 2 bases from J, leaving 9 bases between. The DNA of the CDR3 is TGTGCCAGTAGTATATCACATCAAAACACCGGGGAGCTGTTTTTT. Protein: CASSISHQNTGELFF. Filled out from reference TRBV19 and TRBJ2-2, the complete variable domain reads DGGITQSPKYLFRKEGQNVTLSCEQNLNHDAMYWYRQDPGQGLRLIYYSQIVNDFQKGDIAEGYSVSREKKESFPLTVTSAQKNPTAFYLCASSISHQNTGELFFGEGSRLTVL.

CDR3 coding DNA: TGCAGCGTTGAATTTAGACAGGCCAGCTCTGGAAACACCATATATTTT. Translated: CSVEFRQASSGNTIYF. The chain uses TRBV29-1 and TRBJ1-3; maybe TRBD1 (6 bases). The CDR3 is made up of 16 amino acids. V lost 2 bases, J lost 0 bases, and 14 bases lay in between. CDR1 is SQVTM and CDR2 is ANQGSEA in the germline V gene.

The rearrangement joins TRBV6-5 to TRBJ2-5; no reliable D call. Germline assignment: CDR1 MNHEY and CDR2 SVGAGI. Trimming took 3 bases from V and 7 from J, leaving 12 bases between them. The CDR3 has 13 amino acids. The CDR3 reads CASSYAAVGTQYF. DNA of the CDR3: TGTGCCAGCAGTTATGCGGCAGTTGGGACCCAGTACTTC.